This TCR beta chain was sequenced for a study of shared clonotypes between healthy human individuals. General study points: Shared clonotypes across all four donors exceeded non-shared ones in generation probability. With a few donors compared, roughly 5% of naive CD4 clonotypes were shared.

For this clone: The antigen remains undetermined.

The V end was cut by 7 bases, the J end by 4 bases, with 20 bases between. CDR1 and CDR2 (germline): LNHDA, SQIVND (reference sequence). The CDR3 is 16 residues long. This table comes from immunoSEQ multiplex PCR, and its TCRdb copy is limited to in-frame clones, with some not included. Of about 300,000 clones listed, over 65% are singletons. The TCR was taken from a man aged 25 to 40 in good health. The chain recombines TRBV19 with TRBJ1-5; TRBD1 might be the D (5 bases). Sample: memory CD4+ T cells sorted from blood. Subset described: CD45RA-negative fraction. CDR3 coding DNA: TGTGCCAGTAACATAGGCCAGACAGCCTTGAATCAGCCCCAGCATTTT. This codes for CASNIGQTALNQPQHF.